The T cell receptor (delta chain) described here comes from a study of gammadelta T cells in human blood. Study-wide points: Microbial exposure appeared to drive polyclonal γδ T cell expansion after birth.

There are 19 residues in the CDR3. J was trimmed by 6 bases and V by 3 bases; bases with no gene match: 22. Per germline, CDR1 TSWWSYY and CDR2 QGS. Turning to this clone: Its specificity is not known. This likely reflects a read error, since a far larger clone is one base away.

TCRdb applied CATT to the RT-PCR reads for clone calling. This sample has 750 to 950 delta-chain clones, with around 50% found just once. The chain recombines TRDV1 with TRDJ1, with 7 positions matching TRDD3. Sequenced sample: non-Vgamma9Vdelta2 gamma-delta T cells from cord blood. This sequence originates from a newborn. The CDR3 DNA sequence: TGTGCTCTTGGGGACTCTTTACCACTACTGGGGATAGGTACCTATAAACTCATCTTT. Translated: CALGDSLPLLGIGTYKLIF.